The 9 T cell receptor beta chains listed next were all sequenced from one sample in a study of shared clonotypes between healthy human individuals. The table came from immunoSEQ multiplex PCR; TCRdb's copy has only in-frame clones and leaves some out. This table has some 1 million clones, 65% to 80% appearing once. Specimen: memory CD4+ T cells sorted from blood. Subset described: CD45RA-negative fraction. The receptor set was obtained from a man aged 18 to 29 in good health.

The CDR3 DNA reads as TGTGCCAGCAGCGGTAGCGGGGGCCCCACCGGGGAGCTGTTTTTT. It translates to CASSGSGGPTGELFF. The chain combines TRBV9 with TRBJ2-2; 9 nucleotides match TRBD2. The CDR3 consists of 15 residues. V gave up 3 bases and J gave up 4 bases; unmatched junction bases: 4. The germline V gene encodes CDR1 SGDLS and CDR2 YYNGEE.

About this clone itself: Germline and junction disagree at one end, which may indicate a read error. The chain has TRBV7-7 and TRBJ2-5; D tentatively reads TRBD1 or TRBD2 (6 bases each). CDR3 length: 15 amino acids. Germline lookup yields CDR1 SSHAT and CDR2 FNYEAQ (reference sequence). CDR3 protein: CASSPAAGGRETQYF. CDR3 bases: TGTGCTAGCAGCCCGGCGGCCGGGGGCCGTGAGACCCAGTACTTC.

The CDR3 coding sequence is TGTGCCAGCAGCTTAACAGAAGGCTATGGCTACACCTTC. Amino acids: CASSLTEGYGYTF. This chain joins TRBV11-3 and TRBJ1-2; D is ambiguous. The CDR3 contains 13 residues. V was shortened by 2 bases and J by 4 bases, with 8 bases between the two germline ends. Germline V gene data show CDR1 as SGHNT and CDR2 as YENEEA. The variable domain in full, with the rest retrieved from reference TRBV11-3 and TRBJ1-2, is EAGVVQSPRYKIIEKKQPVAFWCNPISGHNTLYWYLQNLGQGPELLIRYENEEAVDDSQLPKDRFSAERLKGVDSTLKIQPAELGDSAVYLCASSLTEGYGYTFGSGTRLTVV.

This rearrangement joins TRBV4-2 to TRBJ2-6; 8 positions agree with TRBD1. The CDR3 totals 17 residues. CDR1 and CDR2 (germline): LGHNA, YNFKEQ. Trimming cost V 4 bases and J 0 bases; bases outside gene matches: 5. The CDR3 spells CASSRGQGASGANVLTF. Here the CDR3 DNA reads TGTGCCAGCAGCCGAGGACAGGGAGCCTCTGGGGCCAACGTCCTGACTTTC.

The chain joins TRBV7-9 to TRBJ2-3; TRBD2 aligns across 8 bases. The germline gives CDR1 SEHNR, CDR2 FQNEAQ (reference sequence). There are 14 residues in the CDR3. The V segment lost 5 bases and the J segment 1 base; nucleotides outside the gene matches: 2. CDR3 in amino acids: CASSAGGGTDTQYF. In DNA form, the CDR3 reads TGTGCCAGCAGCGCGGGGGGAGGCACAGATACGCAGTATTTT.

In regard to this clone: Germline and junction disagree at one end, which may indicate a read error. This chain connects TRBV7-7 to TRBJ2-5; D call uncertain. The CDR3 spans 13 residues. Per germline, CDR1 SSHAT and CDR2 FNYEAQ (reference sequence). The CDR3 coding sequence is TGTGCTAGCAGCCCCCCCGGGCTCGGGACCCAGTACTTC. The encoded protein is CASSPPGLGTQYF.

This chain joins TRBV7-2 and TRBJ2-7; no reliable D call. Germline CDR1 and CDR2: SGHTA and FQGNSA. The CDR3 loop spans 13 amino acids. The V gene lost 5 bases and the J gene lost 3 bases, with 11 bases spanning the gap. The CDR3 region has the DNA TGTGCCAGCAGCAGGGATCAAGGCTACGAGCAGTACTTC. Protein product: CASSRDQGYEQYF.

This rearrangement joins TRBV19 to TRBJ1-4; a weak D match, TRBD1 (5 bases). Trimming stripped 4 bases from V and 13 bases from J, with 19 bases between. The CDR3 length is 14 residues. CDR1 LNHDA and CDR2 SQIVND come from the germline V gene (reference sequence). CDR3 residues: CASSTPEEAQGLFF. For the CDR3, the DNA is TGTGCCAGTAGTACCCCCGAGGAAGCCCAGGGACTGTTTTTT.

This clone was detected a few times. The chain is built from TRBV9 and TRBJ2-7; D may be TRBD1 or TRBD2 (5 bases each). This CDR3 spans 15 amino acids. Looked up from germline, CDR1 is SGDLS and CDR2 is YYNGEE. V was clipped by 0 bases and J by 5 bases, with 15 bases between them. The CDR3 protein is CASSVASTGTNEQYF. CDR3 DNA: TGTGCCAGCAGCGTAGCCTCTACCGGGACGAACGAGCAGTACTTC.